This T cell receptor beta chain was obtained from a study of cytomegalovirus exposure and HLA in healthy donors. The protocol was immunoSEQ multiplex PCR, while the TCRdb copy is restricted to in-frame clones and leaves out a portion. Of 200,000 to 250,000 clones in the sample, over 75% are singletons; the top ten hold 2%. The CDR3 is made up of 18 amino acids. Trimming removed 5 bases at V and 6 bases at J, with 26 bases between. The germline CDR1 and CDR2 sequences are LNHDA and SQIVND (reference sequence). This clonotype originated in a woman in her late teens or twenties in good health and CMV-seropositive. Sequencing was done on a sample of PBMCs. The chain couples TRBV19 to TRBJ1-5, with a possible D match to TRBD1 (5 bases). The CDR3 loop reads CASSQIWDGTGGSQPQHF. The CDR3 coding sequence is TGTGCCAGTAGTCAAATATGGGACGGGACGGGGGGAAGTCAGCCCCAGCATTTT. Full variable domain (outside the CDR3, taken from reference TRBV19 and TRBJ1-5): DGGITQSPKYLFRKEGQNVTLSCEQNLNHDAMYWYRQDPGQGLRLIYYSQIVNDFQKGDIAEGYSVSREKKESFPLTVTSAQKNPTAFYLCASSQIWDGTGGSQPQHFGDGTRLSIL.